The 9 T cell receptor beta chains presented below share a single source sample, sequenced in a study of vaccination and CD4 T cells after COVID-19 (dated by TCRdb to the early 2020s). These TCRs are of unknown antigen specificity. Sample treatment or condition, as interpreted from the label and publication: approximately 11-day PBMC culture with coronavirus spike peptide pools or control peptides (ViraFEST assay). The library came from PCR. TCRdb names Illumina iSeq 100 as the instrument used. TCR sequencing of DNA from cultured CD4+ T cells used the Oncomine TCR Beta short-read assay at the Johns Hopkins FTIC core. TCRdb's own reprocessing of the public reads used fastp at Q25 and MiXCR and kept productive beta chains. CDR3 protein sequences are deduplicated, and each keeps its most common genes and DNA. The sample table lists about 14,000 distinct CDR3 sequences, 33% of them with a count of one. About 10% of the sample is held by the ten biggest clonotypes.

The sample here was CD4+ T cells from blood, cultured in vitro, taken after SARS-CoV-2 vaccination. The receptors derive from a human donor who had recovered from COVID-19.

The chain carries TRBV11-2 and TRBJ2-7; D gene unclear. CDR1 and CDR2 from the germline V gene are SGHAT and FQNNGV. The CDR3 length is 13 residues. Deletions cut 4 bases from V and 3 bases from J, with 10 bases between. CDR3 protein: CASSYNYLYEQYF. The DNA of the CDR3 is TGTGCCAGCAGCTATAACTATCTCTACGAGCAGTACTTC. The complete variable domain, with remaining parts taken from reference TRBV11-2 and TRBJ2-7, reads EAGVAQSPRYKIIEKRQSVAFWCNPISGHATLYWYQQILGQGPKLLIQFQNNGVVDDSQLPKDRFSAERLKGVDSTLKIQPAKLEDSAVYLCASSYNYLYEQYFGPGTRLTVT.

This sequence joins TRBV28 and TRBJ1-5; unclear D gene. Per germline, CDR1 MDHEN and CDR2 SYDVKM. This CDR3 region has 15 residues. Trimming left V 2 bases short and J 3 bases short, with 11 bases between. CDR3 protein: CASSLKGSYNQPQHF. DNA for the CDR3: TGTGCCAGCAGTTTAAAAGGCAGTTACAATCAGCCCCAGCATTTT.

The chain employs TRBV10-3 and TRBJ1-2; D is unclear. The CDR3 is made up of 13 amino acids. V lost 4 bases to trimming and J lost 1 base, with 7 bases between them. Germline assignment: CDR1 ENHRY and CDR2 SYGVKD. CDR3 nucleotides: TGTGCCATCAGTGTGGATTTTAACTATGGCTACACCTTC. Residues: CAISVDFNYGYTF.

This clonotype has more than one count but fewer than ten. The genes are TRBV15 and TRBJ2-7; 12 bases align to TRBD1. This CDR3 spans 15 amino acids. CDR1 and CDR2 from the germline V gene are LNHNV and YYDKDF (reference sequence). The V segment lost 4 bases and the J segment 5 bases; nucleotides outside the gene matches: 6. CDR3 sequence: CATSNRDRGRHEQYF. The CDR3, as DNA: TGTGCCACCAGCAACCGGGACAGGGGGCGCCACGAGCAGTACTTC.

The chain recombines TRBV9 with TRBJ2-7; tentative D call: TRBD2 (6 bases). The germline V gene has CDR1 SGDLS and CDR2 YYNGEE. This CDR3 is 16 amino acids long. V gave up 3 bases and J gave up 1 base, with 17 bases separating them. CDR3 sequence: CASSASEGEGSYEQYF. Written as DNA, the CDR3 is TGTGCCAGCAGCGCCTCGGAGGGAGAGGGATCCTACGAGCAGTACTTC. The full variable domain, rest sourced from reference TRBV9 and TRBJ2-7, is DSGVTQTPKHLITATGQRVTLRCSPRSGDLSVYWYQQSLDQGLQFLIQYYNGEERAKGNILERFSAQQFPDLHSELNLSSLELGDSALYFCASSASEGEGSYEQYFGPGTRLTVT.

The table lists this clonotype with a few counts. V usage is TRBV24-1 and J usage is TRBJ2-7, with a weak D call TRBD2 (6 bases). The CDR3 runs 13 residues. The germline gives CDR1 KGHDR, CDR2 SFDVKD. V lost 4 bases and J lost 7, with 13 bases in between. The CDR3: CATSDSRLGEQYF. CDR3 in DNA: TGTGCCACCAGTGACTCCCGACTAGGGGAGCAGTACTTC.

The chain links TRBV7-9 to TRBJ1-1; 10 bases are shared with TRBD1. The CDR3 consists of 14 residues. The germline V gene has CDR1 SEHNR and CDR2 FQNEAQ (reference sequence). Unmatched junction bases numbered 6, after V lost 0 bases and J lost 11 bases. The CDR3 loop is CASSLADRGHRAFF. In nucleotides, the CDR3 is TGTGCCAGCAGCTTAGCTGACAGGGGGCATAGGGCTTTCTTT. The variable domain in full, with the rest retrieved from reference TRBV7-9 and TRBJ1-1, is DTGVSQNPRHKITKRGQNVTFRCDPISEHNRLYWYRQTLGQGPEFLTYFQNEAQLEKSRLLSDRFSAERPKGSFSTLEIQRTEQGDSAMYLCASSLADRGHRAFFGQGTRLTVV.

The V gene is TRBV7-9, the J gene TRBJ2-7; D is undetermined. The germline gives CDR1 SEHNR, CDR2 FQNEAQ (reference sequence). Between the trimmed V and J ends, which lost 1 base and 2 bases, there was a span of 9 bases. The CDR3 is 14 amino acids. CDR3 DNA: TGTGCCAGCAGCTTAGGGTTAGGCCCCTACGAGCAGTACTTC. Amino acid sequence: CASSLGLGPYEQYF.

The V call is TRBV4-3, the J call TRBJ2-7; 8 bases agree with TRBD2. The CDR3 has 16 amino acids. V shed 0 bases and J 2 bases; nucleotides not matched to a gene: 6. Germline V gives CDR1 LGHNA, CDR2 YSLEER. CDR3 protein: CASSQDRGLATYEQYF. The CDR3 DNA sequence: TGCGCCAGCAGCCAAGATCGCGGACTAGCTACCTACGAGCAGTACTTC.